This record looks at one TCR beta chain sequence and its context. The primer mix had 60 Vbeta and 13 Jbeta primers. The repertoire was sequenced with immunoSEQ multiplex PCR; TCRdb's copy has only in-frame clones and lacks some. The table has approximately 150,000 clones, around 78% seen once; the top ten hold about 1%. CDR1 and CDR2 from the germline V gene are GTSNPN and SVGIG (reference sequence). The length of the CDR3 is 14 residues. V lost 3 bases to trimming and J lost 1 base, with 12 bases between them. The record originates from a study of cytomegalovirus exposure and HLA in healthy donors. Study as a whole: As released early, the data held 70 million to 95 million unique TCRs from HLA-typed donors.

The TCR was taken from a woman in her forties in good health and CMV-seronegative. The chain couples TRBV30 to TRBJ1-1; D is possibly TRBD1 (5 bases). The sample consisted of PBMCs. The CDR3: CAWSGRVGNTEAFF. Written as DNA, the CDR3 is TGTGCCTGGAGCGGCAGGGTTGGGAACACTGAAGCTTTCTTT.